This TCR beta chain was found in a study of response to subunit inactivated influenza vaccine. Study-wide points: Authors proposed each seasonal influenza vaccination draws in few new T cells.

This clonotype was recorded a few times. What it recognizes is unknown. The CDR3 length is 14 residues. Germline lookup yields CDR1 DFQATT and CDR2 SNEGSKA (reference sequence). With 0 bases removed from V and 4 bases from J, the gap between germline ends came to 13 bases. TCRdb reprocessed the RT-PCR reads with MiXCR, giving one entry per CDR3 protein. This sample has 250,000 to 350,000 distinct CDR3 sequences, with approximately 20% found just once. The source material was PBMCs from blood, sampled about 20 months after vaccination. The source of this sequence is a man between 50 and 69 years old who received an inactivated influenza vaccine. The chain is built from TRBV20-1 and TRBJ2-7, with unresolved D. DNA of the CDR3: TGCAGTGCTAGAGAGGGAAACACTTGGTACGAGCAGTACTTC. The encoded protein is CSAREGNTWYEQYF.